Below are 2 T cell receptor beta chains sequenced from a single sample in a study of blood T cell repertoires in COVID-19 (dated by TCRdb to the early 2020s). Libraries were made using the immunoSEQ multiplex PCR assay. TCRdb carries this immuneACCESS record with in-frame sequences only. Its versions omit some clonotypes, under half of them owing to an unresolved V gene in the studies checked, with the rest unexplained. For this sample the table gives around 210,000 clones, of which around 90% were detected only once. The ten top clones hold roughly 8.1% of the sample. Sequences were obtained from PBMCs or T cells enriched from blood (not recorded which). The receptor source for this set is a woman between 18 and 29 years old who had recovered from COVID-19.

This chain joins TRBV6-5 and TRBJ2-1; 9 positions agree with TRBD2. Losses at the gene ends were 1 base for V and 7 bases for J; bases not matched to a gene: 5. Germline V CDR1 and CDR2: MNHEY, SVGAGI. The length of the CDR3 is 15 residues. CDR3 coding DNA: TGTGCCAGCAGTTACTTTAGCGGGGGTCAGAATGAGCAGTTCTTC. Residues: CASSYFSGGQNEQFF.

The genes are TRBV4-1 and TRBJ1-3; the D is unclear. CDR3 size: 14 residues. The V end lost 7 bases, the J end lost 4 bases, and 14 bases lay between the germline ends. CDR1 is MGHRA and CDR2 is YSYEKL in the germline V gene. The DNA for the CDR3 is TGCGCCAGCATGACGGGAATCAAGGGAAACACCATATATTTT. Amino acids: CASMTGIKGNTIYF.